This TCR beta chain emerged from a study of cytomegalovirus exposure and HLA in healthy donors. Points from the study as a whole: Earlier analysis yielded a pattern in which most TCR beta V segments were productive about 90% or about 30% of the time. CMV serostatus was the only recorded immune exposure for donors. Accurate prediction of most subjects' HLA-A and HLA-B alleles from TCR beta sequences was reported.

CDR1 is SGHDN and CDR2 is FVKESK in the germline V gene. Trimming left V 8 bases short and J 13 bases short, with 15 bases between. The CDR3 covers 11 residues. With respect to this clone: The antigen is undetermined.

Primers included in the PCR were 60 Vbeta and 13 Jbeta primers. Authors' processing steps: A later analysis counted 65 million to 80 million unique TCR beta chains, 10 million to 12 million shared. Libraries were prepared by immunoSEQ multiplex PCR; TCRdb keeps only in-frame clonotypes and omits some of them. Clonal size and the V and J genes are those of that table, whereas D and trimming came from the DNA. The repertoire holds about 270,000 clones, with around 66% as singletons. What was sequenced was PBMCs. The chain uses TRBV14 and TRBJ1-5, with a possible D match to TRBD1 (6 bases). The source is a female donor in good health and CMV-seronegative. The CDR3 nucleotides are TGTGCCAGCCACGAACGGGGGGCGCAGCATTTT. This translates into CASHERGAQHF.